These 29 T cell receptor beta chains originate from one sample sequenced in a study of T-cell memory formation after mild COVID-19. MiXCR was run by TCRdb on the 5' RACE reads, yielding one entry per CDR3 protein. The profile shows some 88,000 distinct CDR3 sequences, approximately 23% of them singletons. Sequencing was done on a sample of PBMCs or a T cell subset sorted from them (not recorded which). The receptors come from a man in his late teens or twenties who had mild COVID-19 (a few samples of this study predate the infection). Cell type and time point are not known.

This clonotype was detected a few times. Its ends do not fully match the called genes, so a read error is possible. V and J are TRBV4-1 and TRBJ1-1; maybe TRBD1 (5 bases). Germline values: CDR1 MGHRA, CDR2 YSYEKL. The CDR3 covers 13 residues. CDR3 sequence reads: CASSRTGNTEAFF. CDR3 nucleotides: TGTGCCAGCAGCCGTACAGGGAACACTGAAGCTTTCTTT.

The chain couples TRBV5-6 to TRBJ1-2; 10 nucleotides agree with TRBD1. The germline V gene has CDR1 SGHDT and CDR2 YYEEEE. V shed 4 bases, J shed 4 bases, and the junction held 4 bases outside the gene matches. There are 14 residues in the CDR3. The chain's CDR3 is CASSPGTGAYGYTF. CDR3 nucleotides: TGTGCCAGCAGCCCGGGGACAGGGGCCTATGGCTACACCTTC.

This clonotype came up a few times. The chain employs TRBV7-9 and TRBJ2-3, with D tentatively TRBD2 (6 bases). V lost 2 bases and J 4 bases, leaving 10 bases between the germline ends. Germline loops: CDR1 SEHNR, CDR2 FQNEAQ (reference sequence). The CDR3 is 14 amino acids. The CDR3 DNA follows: TGTGCCAGCAGCTTATCCAGGGAGGCAGATACGCAGTATTTT. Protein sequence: CASSLSREADTQYF.

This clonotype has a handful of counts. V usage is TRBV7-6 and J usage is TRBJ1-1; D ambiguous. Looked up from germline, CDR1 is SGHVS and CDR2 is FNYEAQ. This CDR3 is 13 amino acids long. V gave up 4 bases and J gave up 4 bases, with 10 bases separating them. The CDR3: CASSSLSGTEAFF. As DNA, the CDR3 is TGTGCCAGCAGCTCCCTTTCCGGCACTGAAGCTTTCTTT.

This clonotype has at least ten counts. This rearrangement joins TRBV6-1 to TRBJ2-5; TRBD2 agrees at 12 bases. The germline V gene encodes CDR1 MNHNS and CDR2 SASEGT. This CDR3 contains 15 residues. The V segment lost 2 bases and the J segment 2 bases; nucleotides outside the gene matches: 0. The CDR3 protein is CASSELAGGQETQYF. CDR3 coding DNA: TGTGCCAGCAGTGAACTAGCGGGGGGGCAAGAGACCCAGTACTTC.

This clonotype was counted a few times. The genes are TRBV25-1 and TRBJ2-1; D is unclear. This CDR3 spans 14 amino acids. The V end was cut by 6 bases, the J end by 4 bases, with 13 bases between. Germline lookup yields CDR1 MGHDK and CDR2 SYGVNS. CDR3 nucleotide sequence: TGTGCCAGCAGCAGACAAGACCCTTACAATGAGCAGTTCTTC. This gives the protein CASSRQDPYNEQFF.

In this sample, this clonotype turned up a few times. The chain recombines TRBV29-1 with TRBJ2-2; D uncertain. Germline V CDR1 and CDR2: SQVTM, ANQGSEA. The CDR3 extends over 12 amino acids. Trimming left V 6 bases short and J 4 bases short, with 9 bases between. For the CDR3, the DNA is TGCAGCGTGAGGAGAATCACCGGGGAGCTGTTTTTT. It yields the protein CSVRRITGELFF.

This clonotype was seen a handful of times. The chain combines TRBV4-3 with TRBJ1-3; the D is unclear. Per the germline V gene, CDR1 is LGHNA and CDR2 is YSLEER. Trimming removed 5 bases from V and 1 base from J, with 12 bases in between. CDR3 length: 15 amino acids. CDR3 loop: CASSVWFGSGNTIYF. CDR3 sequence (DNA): TGCGCCAGCAGCGTCTGGTTTGGGTCTGGAAACACCATATATTTT.

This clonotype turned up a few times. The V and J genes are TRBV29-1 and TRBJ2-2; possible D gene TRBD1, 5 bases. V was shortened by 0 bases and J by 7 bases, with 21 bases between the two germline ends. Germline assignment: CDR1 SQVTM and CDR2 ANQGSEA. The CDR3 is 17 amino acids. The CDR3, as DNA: TGCAGCGTTGAAGATCCAGGGCCAAGGGCGACGGACGGGGAGCTGTTTTTT. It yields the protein CSVEDPGPRATDGELFF.

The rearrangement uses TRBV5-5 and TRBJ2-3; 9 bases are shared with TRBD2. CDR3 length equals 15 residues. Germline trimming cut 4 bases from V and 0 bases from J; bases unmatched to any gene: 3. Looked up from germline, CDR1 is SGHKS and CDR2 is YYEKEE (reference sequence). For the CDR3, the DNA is TGTGCCAGCAGCCCGACTAGCGGAAGCACAGATACGCAGTATTTT. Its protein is CASSPTSGSTDTQYF.

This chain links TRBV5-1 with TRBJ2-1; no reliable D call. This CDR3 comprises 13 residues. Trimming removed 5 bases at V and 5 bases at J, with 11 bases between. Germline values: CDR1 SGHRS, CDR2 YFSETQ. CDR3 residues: CASRSRTDNEQFF. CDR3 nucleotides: TGCGCCAGCAGGTCCCGAACAGACAATGAGCAGTTCTTC.

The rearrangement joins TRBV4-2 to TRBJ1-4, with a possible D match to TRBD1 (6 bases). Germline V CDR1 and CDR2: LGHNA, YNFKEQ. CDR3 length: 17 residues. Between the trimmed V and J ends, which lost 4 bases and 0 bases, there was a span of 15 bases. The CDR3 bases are TGTGCCAGCAGCCGCACGACAGGTTCTGCAACTAATGAAAAACTGTTTTTT. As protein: CASSRTTGSATNEKLFF.

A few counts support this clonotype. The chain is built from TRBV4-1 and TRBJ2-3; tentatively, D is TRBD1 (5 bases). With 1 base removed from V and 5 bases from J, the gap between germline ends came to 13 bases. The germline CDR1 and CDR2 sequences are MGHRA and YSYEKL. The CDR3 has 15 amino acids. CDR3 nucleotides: TGCGCCAGCAGCCAAGTGGGCCAGGGCGTAGATACGCAGTATTTT. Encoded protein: CASSQVGQGVDTQYF.

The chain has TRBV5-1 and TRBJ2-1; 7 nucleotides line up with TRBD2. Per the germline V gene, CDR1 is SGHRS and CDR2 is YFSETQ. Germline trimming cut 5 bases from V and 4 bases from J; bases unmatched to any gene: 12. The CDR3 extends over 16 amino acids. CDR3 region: CASRPVASGIYNEQFF. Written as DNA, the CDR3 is TGCGCCAGCAGGCCCGTGGCTAGCGGTATTTACAATGAGCAGTTCTTC.

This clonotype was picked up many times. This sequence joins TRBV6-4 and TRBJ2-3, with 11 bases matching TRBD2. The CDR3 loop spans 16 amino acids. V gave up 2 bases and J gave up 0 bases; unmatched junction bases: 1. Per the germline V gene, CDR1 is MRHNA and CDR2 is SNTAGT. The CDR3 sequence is CASSDLAGGSTDTQYF. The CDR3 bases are TGTGCCAGCAGTGACCTAGCGGGGGGTAGCACAGATACGCAGTATTTT.

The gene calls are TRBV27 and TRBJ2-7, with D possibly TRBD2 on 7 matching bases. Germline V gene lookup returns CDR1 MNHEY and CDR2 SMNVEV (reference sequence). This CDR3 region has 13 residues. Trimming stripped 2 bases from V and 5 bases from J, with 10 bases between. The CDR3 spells CASSLGGADEQYF. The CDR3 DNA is TGTGCCAGCAGTTTAGGGGGGGCAGACGAGCAGTACTTC.

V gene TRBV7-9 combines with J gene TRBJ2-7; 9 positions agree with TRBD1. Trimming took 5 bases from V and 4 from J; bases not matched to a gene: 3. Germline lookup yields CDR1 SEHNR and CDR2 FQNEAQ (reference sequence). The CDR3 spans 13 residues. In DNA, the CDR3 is TGTGCCAGCAGCCGGGACAGGGATTACGAGCAGTACGTC. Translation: CASSRDRDYEQYV.

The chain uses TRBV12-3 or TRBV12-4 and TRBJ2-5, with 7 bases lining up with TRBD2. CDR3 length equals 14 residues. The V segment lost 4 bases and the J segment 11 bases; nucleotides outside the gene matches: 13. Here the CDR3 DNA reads TGTGCCAGCAGTTGGGCGGGAGTTTCGGTAGGACAGTACTTC. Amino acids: CASSWAGVSVGQYF.

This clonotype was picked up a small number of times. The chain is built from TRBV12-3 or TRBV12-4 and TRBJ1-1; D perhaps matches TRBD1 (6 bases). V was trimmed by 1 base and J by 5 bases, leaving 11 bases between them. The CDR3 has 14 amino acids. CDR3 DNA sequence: TGTGCCAGCAGTTTAGGAGGGAGGGGGACTGAAGCTTTCTTT. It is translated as CASSLGGRGTEAFF.

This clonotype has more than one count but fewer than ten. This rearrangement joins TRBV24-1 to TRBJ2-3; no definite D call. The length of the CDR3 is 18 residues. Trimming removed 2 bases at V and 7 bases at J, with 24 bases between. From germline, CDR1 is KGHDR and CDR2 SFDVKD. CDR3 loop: CATSDSWQDSRLWHTQYF. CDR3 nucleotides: TGTGCCACCAGTGATTCCTGGCAAGACTCCCGACTTTGGCATACGCAGTATTTT.

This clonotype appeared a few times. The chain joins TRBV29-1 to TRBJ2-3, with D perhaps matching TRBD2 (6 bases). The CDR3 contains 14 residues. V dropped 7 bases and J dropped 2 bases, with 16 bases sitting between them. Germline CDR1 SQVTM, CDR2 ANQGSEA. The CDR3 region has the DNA TGCAGCGGAAACGGGGGAGCTCTCACAGATACGCAGTATTTT. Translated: CSGNGGALTDTQYF.

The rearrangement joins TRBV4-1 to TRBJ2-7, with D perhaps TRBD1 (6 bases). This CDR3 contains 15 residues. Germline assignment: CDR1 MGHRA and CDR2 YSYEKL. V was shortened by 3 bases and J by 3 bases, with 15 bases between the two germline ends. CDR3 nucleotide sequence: TGCGCCAGCAGCCACAGGGACACCCCCGGCTACGAGCAGTACTTC. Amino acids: CASSHRDTPGYEQYF.

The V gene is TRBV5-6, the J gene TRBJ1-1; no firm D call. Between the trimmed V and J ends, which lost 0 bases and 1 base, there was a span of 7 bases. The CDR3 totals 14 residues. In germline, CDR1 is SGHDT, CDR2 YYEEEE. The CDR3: CASSLDTANTEAFF. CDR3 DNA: TGTGCCAGCAGCTTGGATACAGCGAACACTGAAGCTTTCTTT.

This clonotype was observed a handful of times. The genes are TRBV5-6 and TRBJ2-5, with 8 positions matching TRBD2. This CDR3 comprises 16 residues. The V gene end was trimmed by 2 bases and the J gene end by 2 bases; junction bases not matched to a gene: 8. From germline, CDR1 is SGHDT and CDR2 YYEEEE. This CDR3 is CASSLPPQRGQETQYF. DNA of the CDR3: TGTGCCAGCAGCTTACCGCCCCAGCGGGGGCAAGAGACCCAGTACTTC.

The CDR3 sequence: CASSVPSGVLTSSYNEQFF. The CDR3, as DNA: TGTGCCAGCAGCGTGCCTAGCGGGGTTCTTACTAGCTCCTACAATGAGCAGTTCTTC. V gene TRBV9 combines with J gene TRBJ2-1; 9 nucleotides agree with TRBD2. Per germline, CDR1 SGDLS and CDR2 YYNGEE. The CDR3 loop spans 19 amino acids. J lost 0 bases, V lost 2 bases, and 12 bases had no gene match. The full variable domain, with the rest looked up from reference TRBV9 and TRBJ2-1, is DSGVTQTPKHLITATGQRVTLRCSPRSGDLSVYWYQQSLDQGLQFLIQYYNGEERAKGNILERFSAQQFPDLHSELNLSSLELGDSALYFCASSVPSGVLTSSYNEQFFGPGTRLTVL.

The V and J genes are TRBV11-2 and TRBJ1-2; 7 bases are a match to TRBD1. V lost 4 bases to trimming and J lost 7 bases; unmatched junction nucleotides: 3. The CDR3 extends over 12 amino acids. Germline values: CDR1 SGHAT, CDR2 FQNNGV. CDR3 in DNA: TGTGCCAGCAGCTCGTCAGGGGGTGGCTACACCTTC. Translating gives CASSSSGGGYTF.

Here the CDR3 DNA reads TGTGCCAGCAGCCCGGGACAGGGGAACGAGCAGTACGTC. The encoded protein is CASSPGQGNEQYV. The V gene is TRBV28, the J gene TRBJ2-7, with TRBD1 matching 10 bases. The CDR3 has 13 amino acids. Looked up from germline, CDR1 is MDHEN and CDR2 is SYDVKM. Trimming took 6 bases from V and 5 from J; bases not matched to a gene: 4.

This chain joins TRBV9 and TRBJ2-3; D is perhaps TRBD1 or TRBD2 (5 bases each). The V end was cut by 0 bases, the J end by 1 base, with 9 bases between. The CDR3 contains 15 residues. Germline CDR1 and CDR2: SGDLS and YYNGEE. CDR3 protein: CASSVDGAGTDTQYF. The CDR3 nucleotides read TGTGCCAGCAGCGTAGACGGGGCTGGCACAGATACGCAGTATTTT.

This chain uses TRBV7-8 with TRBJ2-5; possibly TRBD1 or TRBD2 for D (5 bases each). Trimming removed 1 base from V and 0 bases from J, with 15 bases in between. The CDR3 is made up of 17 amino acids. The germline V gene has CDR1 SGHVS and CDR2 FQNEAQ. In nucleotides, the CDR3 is TGTGCCAGCAGCTTAGGGGGGTGGGGGTCGCACCAAGAGACCCAGTACTTC. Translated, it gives CASSLGGWGSHQETQYF.